The rows below give T cell receptor beta chains drawn from one sample of a study of T cell clonotyping in hematopoietic cell transplantation. TCRdb keeps only in-frame clones here, not all; method: immunoSEQ multiplex PCR. The sample has some 35,000 clones, 90% to 95% seen once. The specimen was peripheral blood mononuclear cells, collected before stem cell transplant. The receptors derive from a man in his forties with chronic myeloid leukemia. Some clones in this sample may be carry-over from other donors' samples. Each CDR3 is given with its conserved first and last residue. Each record gives: J gene, V gene, D gene, CDR3 protein. A D gene is named only where the DNA matches it firmly.

TRBJ1-1	TRBV30	NA	CAWSPGTLIAFF
TRBJ2-7	TRBV5-1	TRBD2	CASSGGRGREQYF
TRBJ2-1	TRBV20-1	NA	CSASHYNEQFF
TRBJ2-2	TRBV6-1	NA	CASSNSGELFF
TRBJ1-4	TRBV2	NA	CASSELGNGEKLFF
TRBJ1-6	TRBV6-1	NA	CASSDSTETTSPLHF
TRBJ1-5	TRBV27	NA	CASSFAPRNNQPQHF
TRBJ1-2	TRBV28	TRBD1	CASSLQGTGGFNYGYTF
TRBJ1-2	TRBV2	NA	CAAGRVNYGYTF
TRBJ1-2	TRBV2	TRBD1	CASSRETGSNGYTF
TRBJ2-1	TRBV4-1	NA	CASSQEGHYSYNEQFF
TRBJ1-4	TRBV9	NA	CASSPHWTLATNEKLFF
TRBJ1-2	TRBV19	NA	CASRVGTNYGYTF
TRBJ2-7	TRBV14	NA	CASSRQEYSYEQYF
TRBJ2-3	TRBV11-2	NA	CASSWGRRYTQYF
TRBJ1-4	TRBV10-2	NA	CASVGRRNEKLFF
TRBJ2-7	TRBV4-3	NA	CASSQGPGYEQYF
TRBJ1-5	TRBV28	NA	CASSLDQPQHF
TRBJ2-3	TRBV4-1	NA	CASSQGSLRGAKKTYFTDTQYF
TRBJ1-1	TRBV9	TRBD1	CASSVDREGTEAFF
TRBJ1-5	TRBV4-2	TRBD1	CASSQEGTGDQPQHF
TRBJ2-1	TRBV9	TRBD1	CASSYRDRDNEQFF
TRBJ2-7	TRBV30	NA	CASENQGSGAYEQYF
TRBJ1-1	TRBV28	NA	CASSLQKTFSGEAFF
TRBJ2-7	TRBV9	NA	CASSVAGGHSSYEQYF
TRBJ2-7	TRBV7-9	TRBD1	CASSSYRGKTTYEQYF
TRBJ2-6	TRBV27	NA	CASRLTGANVLTF
TRBJ1-5	TRBV19	NA	CASSPRDQPQHF
TRBJ1-2	TRBV30	NA	CAWTLGVQRGYTF
TRBJ1-5	TRBV30	NA	CAWSVMREAQHF
TRBJ1-2	TRBV5-1	NA	CASSTNPDRYYGYTF
TRBJ1-1	TRBV9	TRBD1	CASSLGGTGGLEAEAFF
TRBJ1-5	TRBV28	NA	CASYPDYSNQPQHF
TRBJ2-2	TRBV4-3	NA	CASSQEGSTGELFF
TRBJ1-4	TRBV5-1	NA	CASSLAGDRGEKLFF
TRBJ2-2	TRBV4-3	TRBD1	CASSQFLRGPGELFF
TRBJ2-3	TRBV28	TRBD2	CASMHGTRVPDTQYF
TRBJ2-3	TRBV10-3	TRBD2	CAISDLAGGTDTQYF
TRBJ1-6	TRBV11-2	NA	CASSLWGASLYF
TRBJ2-3	TRBV5-4	NA	CASSLGGGNRGDTQYF
TRBJ1-4	TRBV19	NA	CASSIGRNEKLFF
TRBJ2-1	TRBV5-4	NA	CASSLDLSSYNEQFF
TRBJ2-7	TRBV20-1	TRBD1	CSADRVNEQYF
TRBJ1-1	TRBV7-9	NA	CASSRTEAFF
TRBJ1-2	TRBV6-5	NA	CASRTGYGYTF
TRBJ2-7	TRBV6-1	NA	CASSEMAGTVSSYEQYF
TRBJ1-1	TRBV19	NA	CASSGISLNTEAFF
TRBJ2-7	TRBV11-2	TRBD1	CASSLATGWLEQYF
TRBJ1-2	TRBV2	NA	CASGLNYGYTF